A selection of T cell receptor beta chains follows, all from one sample in a study of blood T cell repertoires in COVID-19. TCRdb's copy holds only in-frame clones and misses some; the assay was immunoSEQ multiplex PCR. This sample has roughly 230,000 clones; about nine tenths occur once, and the top ten carry 0.8% to 0.95%. The material sequenced was peripheral blood. These TCRs come from a man aged 25-45 years with COVID-19, enrolled during active disease. Both conserved end residues are part of each CDR3. D genes are given only for firm matches. Clone size is not always given. Where it is, it says once, few, many or a class for expanded clones.

CDR3nt: TGTGCCAGCAGCTTAGCTAGCGGGGGGGCCACAGATACGCAGTATTTT
CDR3aa: CASSLASGGATDTQYF
abundance: .
j_gene: TRBJ2-3
d_gene: TRBD2
v_gene: TRBV7-6

CDR3nt: TGTGCCAGTAGTATTCCCGGGACAGGGATCGTAGCTTTCTTT
CDR3aa: CASSIPGTGIVAFF
abundance: .
j_gene: TRBJ1-1
d_gene: TRBD1
v_gene: TRBV19

CDR3nt: TGTGCCAGCAGCCCTATATCAACAGGGGCCTATGGCTACACCTTC
CDR3aa: CASSPISTGAYGYTF
abundance: .
j_gene: TRBJ1-2
d_gene: TRBD1
v_gene: TRBV7-9

CDR3nt: TGTGCCAGCAGCTTGACGCGACAGGGGGCCGGGGAGACCCAGTACTTC
CDR3aa: CASSLTRQGAGETQYF
abundance: .
j_gene: TRBJ2-5
d_gene: TRBD1
v_gene: TRBV5-4

CDR3nt: TGTGCCAGCAGTTCCCGGACAGGGGGGGACTATGGCTACACCTTC
CDR3aa: CASSSRTGGDYGYTF
abundance: once
j_gene: TRBJ1-2
d_gene: TRBD1
v_gene: TRBV27

CDR3nt: TGTGCCAGCAGATCCAGGGGGAATCAGCCCCAGCATTTT
CDR3aa: CASRSRGNQPQHF
abundance: .
j_gene: TRBJ1-5
d_gene: TRBD1
v_gene: TRBV27

CDR3nt: TGTGCCAGCAGCGCCGGACAGGGGGCTGGTGTTGGCGCGAACACTGAAGCTTTCTTT
CDR3aa: CASSAGQGAGVGANTEAFF
abundance: .
j_gene: TRBJ1-1
d_gene: TRBD1
v_gene: TRBV5-4

CDR3nt: TGTGCCAGCAGTGAACAGGTGACTAACTATGGCTACACCTTC
CDR3aa: CASSEQVTNYGYTF
abundance: once
j_gene: TRBJ1-2
d_gene: .
v_gene: TRBV2

CDR3nt: TGTGCCAGCAGCTTAGATCGGGGACTCAACTACGAGCAGTACTTC
CDR3aa: CASSLDRGLNYEQYF
abundance: .
j_gene: TRBJ2-7
d_gene: .
v_gene: TRBV11-2

CDR3nt: TGTGCCATCACTATGGACAGGGCTGGCTACACCTTC
CDR3aa: CAITMDRAGYTF
abundance: .
j_gene: TRBJ1-2
d_gene: TRBD1
v_gene: TRBV10-3

CDR3nt: TGTGCCAGCAGTTCCCCGGGAAACACTGAAGCTTTCTTT
CDR3aa: CASSSPGNTEAFF
abundance: .
j_gene: TRBJ1-1
d_gene: .
v_gene: TRBV28

CDR3nt: TGTGCCACCAGCAGAGGTCAGAACAGACCTAATCATATCTATGGCTACACCTTC
CDR3aa: CATSRGQNRPNHIYGYTF
abundance: few
j_gene: TRBJ1-2
d_gene: .
v_gene: TRBV15

CDR3nt: TGTGCCAGCAGCCAAGACTGGGGGCTGCAAGAGACCCAGTACTTC
CDR3aa: CASSQDWGLQETQYF
abundance: .
j_gene: TRBJ2-5
d_gene: .
v_gene: TRBV3-1/TRBV3-2

CDR3nt: TGCGCCAGCAGTCTAGCGGGGGCGCACAATGAGCAGTTCTTC
CDR3aa: CASSLAGAHNEQFF
abundance: .
j_gene: TRBJ2-1
d_gene: TRBD2
v_gene: TRBV10-2

CDR3nt: TGTGCCAGCAGCCAAGATTTGGGACATGGCCCGTCCTCCGAGCAGTACTTC
CDR3aa: CASSQDLGHGPSSEQYF
abundance: .
j_gene: TRBJ2-7
d_gene: .
v_gene: TRBV3-1/TRBV3-2

CDR3nt: TGTGCCAGCAGGACCAAAGGACAGCTCACTGAAGCTTTCTTT
CDR3aa: CASRTKGQLTEAFF
abundance: .
j_gene: TRBJ1-1
d_gene: .
v_gene: TRBV6-6

CDR3nt: TGTGCCAGCAGCCAAGATCTAGCTAGCCCCAATGAGCAGTTCTTC
CDR3aa: CASSQDLASPNEQFF
abundance: .
j_gene: TRBJ2-1
d_gene: .
v_gene: TRBV3-1/TRBV3-2

CDR3nt: TGTGCCAGCAGGGTGACTGAAAGAGGATCCTACGAGCAGTACTTC
CDR3aa: CASRVTERGSYEQYF
abundance: once
j_gene: TRBJ2-7
d_gene: .
v_gene: TRBV2

CDR3nt: TGTGCCAGTAGTCCCGGACAGGGGTTGTACAATGAGCAGTTCTTC
CDR3aa: CASSPGQGLYNEQFF
abundance: .
j_gene: TRBJ2-1
d_gene: TRBD1
v_gene: TRBV19

CDR3nt: TGTGCCAGCAGCCAAGATCGGGGGAGATGGACTGAAGCTTTCTTT
CDR3aa: CASSQDRGRWTEAFF
abundance: .
j_gene: TRBJ1-1
d_gene: .
v_gene: TRBV3-1/TRBV3-2

CDR3nt: TGTGCCAGCAGCTTGGAATATACGGGGACGGGGGAAGAGACCCAGTACTTC
CDR3aa: CASSLEYTGTGEETQYF
abundance: .
j_gene: TRBJ2-5
d_gene: .
v_gene: TRBV5-4

CDR3nt: TGTGCCAGTAGTATCGGGACCACAGGGGGAGAGACCCAGTACTTC
CDR3aa: CASSIGTTGGETQYF
abundance: once
j_gene: TRBJ2-5
d_gene: TRBD1
v_gene: TRBV19

CDR3nt: TGTGCTAGTGGTTTGGCGGGACTGAACAATGAGCAGTTCTTC
CDR3aa: CASGLAGLNNEQFF
abundance: .
j_gene: TRBJ2-1
d_gene: .
v_gene: TRBV12-5

CDR3nt: TGTGCCAGCAGTGATTATGGGGGGGGGCAAGATACGCAGTATTTT
CDR3aa: CASSDYGGGQDTQYF
abundance: .
j_gene: TRBJ2-3
d_gene: .
v_gene: TRBV2

CDR3nt: TGCGCCAGCAGCCAGGGGCCCGTCGTGAGATTATACCATGAGCAGTTCTTC
CDR3aa: CASSQGPVVRLYHEQFF
abundance: once
j_gene: TRBJ2-1
d_gene: .
v_gene: TRBV4-1

CDR3nt: TGTGCCAGCAGCAAGGGGACAGGGGCTTTGATTAACACTGAAGCTTTCTTT
CDR3aa: CASSKGTGALINTEAFF
abundance: .
j_gene: TRBJ1-1
d_gene: TRBD1
v_gene: TRBV5-4

CDR3nt: TGTGCCAGTGGCCGGGTTCCTATACCTGACTCTGGAAACACCATATATTTT
CDR3aa: CASGRVPIPDSGNTIYF
abundance: once
j_gene: TRBJ1-3
d_gene: .
v_gene: TRBV19

CDR3nt: TGTGCCAGCGGACAGTGGGTGGATCAGCCCCAGCATTTT
CDR3aa: CASGQWVDQPQHF
abundance: .
j_gene: TRBJ1-5
d_gene: .
v_gene: TRBV6-5

CDR3nt: TGTGCCAGCTCCCTGACAGGGGCGAACTATGGCTACACCTTC
CDR3aa: CASSLTGANYGYTF
abundance: .
j_gene: TRBJ1-2
d_gene: TRBD1
v_gene: TRBV6-5

CDR3nt: TGTGCCAGCAGCCAAGCGGGGATGCGTAATTCACCCCTCCACTTT
CDR3aa: CASSQAGMRNSPLHF
abundance: .
j_gene: TRBJ1-6
d_gene: .
v_gene: TRBV3-1/TRBV3-2

CDR3nt: TGTGCCAGCAGCTTGGTGACTAGCGGGGGGCAGCAAGAGACCCAGTACTTC
CDR3aa: CASSLVTSGGQQETQYF
abundance: .
j_gene: TRBJ2-5
d_gene: TRBD2
v_gene: TRBV5-6

CDR3nt: TGTGCCAGCTCATGGGGGGGCGGGGTGAGTTCACCCCTCCACTTT
CDR3aa: CASSWGGGVSSPLHF
abundance: once
j_gene: TRBJ1-6
d_gene: .
v_gene: TRBV27

CDR3nt: TGCGCCAGCAGCCCGGGGGGAGGATACAATGAGCAGTTCTTC
CDR3aa: CASSPGGGYNEQFF
abundance: .
j_gene: TRBJ2-1
d_gene: TRBD2
v_gene: TRBV5-1

CDR3nt: TGTGCCAGCAGTGAAATCAGGACTAACACCGGGGAGCTGTTTTTT
CDR3aa: CASSEIRTNTGELFF
abundance: .
j_gene: TRBJ2-2
d_gene: .
v_gene: TRBV2

CDR3nt: TGTGCTGATGAGGGTATAGAGGACACTGAAGCTTTCTTT
CDR3aa: CADEGIEDTEAFF
abundance: .
j_gene: TRBJ1-1
d_gene: .
v_gene: TRBV6-5